A single sample gave rise to the 29 T cell receptor beta chains below, sequenced in a study of siplizumab effects on memory and regulatory T cells. Clones were sequenced by immunoSEQ multiplex PCR, and TCRdb holds only the in-frame ones, with some missing. This table holds 85,000 to 120,000 clones, 90% to 95% found once. The sample was CD4+ T cells sorted from blood. Source of these receptors: a human donor in good health.

The chain links TRBV7-9 to TRBJ1-1; D remains unclear. The V end lost 1 base, the J end lost 3 bases, and 9 bases lay between the germline ends. The CDR3 extends over 14 amino acids. Germline loops: CDR1 SEHNR, CDR2 FQNEAQ (reference sequence). The CDR3 sequence: CASSLVVRDTEAFF. DNA for the CDR3: TGTGCCAGCAGCTTAGTCGTTCGGGACACTGAAGCTTTCTTT.

The chain joins TRBV7-2 to TRBJ2-7; TRBD2 is a possible D gene (6 bases). Germline V gene sequence: CDR1 SGHTA, CDR2 FQGNSA. Trimming pared 5 bases from V and 3 bases from J, leaving 20 bases between. The CDR3 has 16 residues. In DNA form, the CDR3 reads TGTGCCAGCAGCGCCGACCTGGGTGCGGGGCTCTACGAGCAGTACTTC. This translates into CASSADLGAGLYEQYF. Looking up the rest from reference TRBV7-2 and TRBJ2-7 gives the full variable domain: GAGVSQSPSNKVTEKGKDVELRCDPISGHTALYWYRQSLGQGLEFLIYFQGNSAPDKSGLPSDRFSAERTGGSVSTLTIQRTQQEDSAVYLCASSADLGAGLYEQYFGPGTRLTVT.

The V and J genes are TRBV29-1 and TRBJ2-7; 7 nucleotides match TRBD1. V lost 4 bases to trimming and J lost 4 bases; unmatched junction nucleotides: 10. This CDR3 has 14 amino acids. Germline lookup yields CDR1 SQVTM and CDR2 ANQGSEA. CDR3 nucleotide sequence: TGCAGCGTTGGCCCTAGACAGGGCATGTACGAGCAGTACTTC. It is translated as CSVGPRQGMYEQYF.

A single count supports this clone. CDR3: CSVWNSGTTINEQFF. The CDR3 DNA sequence: TGCAGCGTGTGGAATTCCGGGACTACCATCAATGAGCAGTTCTTC. V gene TRBV29-1 combines with J gene TRBJ2-1, with 7 bases matching TRBD2. The CDR3 sequence is 15 residues long. V gave up 6 bases and J gave up 6 bases; unmatched junction bases: 14. Germline values: CDR1 SQVTM, CDR2 ANQGSEA.

This sequence joins TRBV28 and TRBJ2-5, with D possibly TRBD1 on 6 matching bases. V lost 3 bases, J lost 3 bases, and 17 bases lay in between. Germline loops: CDR1 MDHEN, CDR2 SYDVKM. The CDR3 is made up of 16 amino acids. The CDR3 nucleotides read TGTGCCAGCAGTTTCGACAGGATTGGGGAGAAAGAGACCCAGTACTTC. It codes for CASSFDRIGEKETQYF.

In this sample, this clone turned up once. The chain uses TRBV7-2 and TRBJ2-7; D is ambiguous. The CDR3 covers 14 residues. Germline lookup yields CDR1 SGHTA and CDR2 FQGNSA. Deletions cut 3 bases from V and 6 bases from J, with 15 bases between. The CDR3 sequence is CASSFLDPGAEQYF. The CDR3 DNA follows: TGTGCCAGCAGCTTTCTTGACCCTGGAGCCGAGCAGTACTTC.

The V and J genes are TRBV6-5 and TRBJ2-7; D is ambiguous. The germline V gene has CDR1 MNHEY and CDR2 SVGAGI. The CDR3 sequence is 13 residues long. V was shortened by 7 bases and J by 2 bases, with 12 bases between the two germline ends. This chain's CDR3 is CASIRSSPYEQYF. CDR3 DNA sequence: TGTGCCAGCATTCGGTCCTCCCCCTACGAGCAGTACTTC.

This chain's CDR3 is CASSLGGGPQHF. In DNA, the CDR3 is TGCGCCAGCAGCTTGGGCGGGGGGCCCCAGCATTTT. The J gene is TRBJ1-5, the V gene TRBV5-1, with D perhaps matching TRBD1 (5 bases). The germline V and J ends were trimmed by 0 bases and 9 bases, with 7 bases remaining between them. CDR1 SGHRS and CDR2 YFSETQ come from the germline V gene. The CDR3 is 12 residues long. Complete variable domain (other parts from reference TRBV5-1 and TRBJ1-5): KAGVTQTPRYLIKTRGQQVTLSCSPISGHRSVSWYQQTPGQGLQFLFEYFSETQRNKGNFPGRFSGRQFSNSRSEMNVSTLELGDSALYLCASSLGGGPQHFGDGTRLSIL.

For this clone: The same CDR3 can be traced to other DNA sequences in this sample. The CDR3 region has the DNA TGTGCCAGCAGCTCCCGGACTAGCGGGAGATACGAGCAGTACTTC. Protein product: CASSSRTSGRYEQYF. The V gene is TRBV7-2, the J gene TRBJ2-7; 13 bases line up with TRBD2. Trimming cost V 4 bases and J 4 bases; bases outside gene matches: 4. The CDR3 runs to 15 residues. Germline V CDR1 and CDR2: SGHTA, FQGNSA.

The chain carries TRBV7-9 and TRBJ2-1; 11 positions match TRBD2. Germline V gene sequence: CDR1 SEHNR, CDR2 FQNEAQ (reference sequence). The V gene end was trimmed by 2 bases and the J gene end by 4 bases; junction bases not matched to a gene: 1. The CDR3 contains 15 residues. Written as DNA, the CDR3 is TGTGCCAGCAGCTTATTAGCGGGAGGGTACAATGAGCAGTTCTTC. This codes for CASSLLAGGYNEQFF.

The chain employs TRBV7-9 and TRBJ2-2; D may be TRBD1 or TRBD2 (5 bases each). The CDR3 spans 14 residues. Germline assignment: CDR1 SEHNR and CDR2 FQNEAQ (reference sequence). V lost 7 bases to trimming and J lost 0 bases, with 9 bases between them. The CDR3 bases are TGTGCCAGCATCTGGGACCCGAACACCGGGGAGCTGTTTTTT. Translating it yields CASIWDPNTGELFF.

The rearrangement links TRBV7-3 to TRBJ1-1, with D maybe TRBD1 (5 bases). This CDR3 comprises 13 residues. Germline CDR1 and CDR2: SGHTA and FQGTGA. Trimming removed 2 bases from V and 8 bases from J, with 12 bases in between. The CDR3: CASSLSVPGEAFF. Written as DNA, the CDR3 is TGTGCCAGCAGCTTATCGGTCCCAGGGGAAGCTTTCTTT.

The chain couples TRBV19 to TRBJ1-2; no reliable D call. This CDR3 is 12 amino acids long. Looked up from germline, CDR1 is LNHDA and CDR2 is SQIVND (reference sequence). V lost 6 bases and J lost 4, with 9 bases in between. The CDR3 here is CASREGSYGYTF. The DNA of the CDR3 is TGTGCCAGTAGGGAGGGCTCCTATGGCTACACCTTC.

The rearrangement uses TRBV19 and TRBJ2-3; 12 bases are a match to TRBD1. Germline CDR1 reads LNHDA; CDR2 reads SQIVND (reference sequence). The CDR3 length is 16 residues. After removal of 5 bases from V and 4 bases from J, the junction contained 7 bases not matched to a gene. The DNA of the CDR3 is TGTGCCAGTAGTCCCGGGACAGGGGGCAGCCCAGATACGCAGTATTTT. The encoded protein is CASSPGTGGSPDTQYF. Variable domain in full (rest from reference TRBV19 and TRBJ2-3): DGGITQSPKYLFRKEGQNVTLSCEQNLNHDAMYWYRQDPGQGLRLIYYSQIVNDFQKGDIAEGYSVSREKKESFPLTVTSAQKNPTAFYLCASSPGTGGSPDTQYFGPGTRLTVL.

This clone has only one observation. The junction differs from germline at one of its ends, possibly a read error. V and J are TRBV12-5 and TRBJ2-1, with D unresolved. CDR1 is LGHNT and CDR2 is FRNRAP in the germline V gene. The CDR3 is made up of 14 amino acids. The CDR3 sequence: CASGLGGRANEQFF. The CDR3 bases are TGTGCTAGTGGCTTGGGTGGTAGGGCCAATGAGCAGTTCTTC.

The chain has TRBV30 and TRBJ1-1; D is ambiguous. V shed 3 bases and J shed 3 bases, with 11 bases lying between them. CDR1 GTSNPN and CDR2 SVGIG come from the germline V gene (reference sequence). The CDR3 runs to 13 residues. CDR3 in DNA: TGTGCCTGGAGCGCTGGTCTTGACACTGAAGCTTTCTTT. Translated, it gives CAWSAGLDTEAFF.

The rearrangement joins TRBV6-5 to TRBJ2-5; a possible D gene is TRBD2 (6 bases). The germline CDR1 and CDR2 sequences are MNHEY and SVGAGI. This CDR3 region has 14 residues. Deletions cut 0 bases from V and 9 bases from J, with 14 bases between. CDR3 coding DNA: TGTGCCAGCAGTTACTCTCCGGGAGCGGAGTCCCAGTACTTC. Translated, it gives CASSYSPGAESQYF.

This chain uses TRBV4-1 with TRBJ1-1, with D uncertain. CDR1 is MGHRA, CDR2 YSYEKL, per germline. V was pared by 3 bases and J by 6 bases, with 14 bases between. The length of the CDR3 is 14 residues. CDR3 sequence: CASSHLAINPEAFF. CDR3 DNA: TGCGCCAGCAGCCACCTCGCCATTAACCCTGAAGCTTTCTTT.

This rearrangement joins TRBV19 to TRBJ1-2; D may be TRBD1 (5 bases). The CDR3 length is 12 residues. V was clipped by 9 bases and J by 6 bases, with 14 bases between them. The germline V gene encodes CDR1 LNHDA and CDR2 SQIVND (reference sequence). This CDR3 reads CASLWGVHGYTF. CDR3 DNA: TGTGCCAGCCTTTGGGGGGTGCATGGCTACACCTTC.

The V and J genes are TRBV14 and TRBJ2-1; possibly TRBD1 for D (6 bases). Trimming took 4 bases from V and 6 from J, leaving 16 bases between them. From germline, CDR1 is SGHDN and CDR2 FVKESK. This CDR3 comprises 15 residues. CDR3: CASSLAQGSFNEQFF. CDR3 coding DNA: TGTGCCAGCAGCCTTGCCCAGGGGTCATTCAATGAGCAGTTCTTC.

This chain joins TRBV29-1 and TRBJ1-2; 9 bases are a match to TRBD1. J was trimmed by 8 bases and V by 7 bases; bases with no gene match: 5. This CDR3 comprises 11 residues. The germline V gene encodes CDR1 SQVTM and CDR2 ANQGSEA. The CDR3 DNA reads as TGCAGCGCTGGGACAGGGCTAGGCTACACCTTC. It specifies CSAGTGLGYTF.

J is TRBJ1-4 and V is TRBV28; TRBD1 matches 7 bases. The length of the CDR3 is 16 residues. Germline V gene sequence: CDR1 MDHEN, CDR2 SYDVKM. The junction had 14 bases not matched to a gene; V was cut back by 6 bases and J by 7 bases. CDR3 residues: CASSNGKAQGSEKLFF. CDR3 nucleotides: TGTGCCAGCAGCAACGGAAAGGCACAGGGGAGTGAAAAACTGTTTTTT.

The rearrangement joins TRBV28 to TRBJ1-2; 7 bases fit TRBD1. Trimming at V came to 2 bases and at J to 3 bases, leaving 3 bases not matched to a gene. In germline, CDR1 is MDHEN, CDR2 SYDVKM. The CDR3 extends over 14 amino acids. Here the CDR3 reads CASSLTGDHYGYTF. The CDR3 region has the DNA TGTGCCAGCAGTTTAACAGGGGACCACTATGGCTACACCTTC.

The chain uses TRBV5-1 and TRBJ2-3; 11 bases are a match to TRBD2. CDR1 is SGHRS and CDR2 is YFSETQ in the germline V gene. CDR3 size: 18 residues. Trimming at V came to 4 bases and at J to 0 bases, leaving 10 bases not matched to a gene. CDR3 sequence reads: CASSRRTSGLTSTDTQYF. DNA for the CDR3: TGCGCCAGCAGCCGAAGGACTAGCGGGTTGACTAGCACAGATACGCAGTATTTT.

The CDR3 spells CASKVAGGGDTQYF. The CDR3 DNA follows: TGTGCCAGCAAGGTGGCAGGGGGGGGAGATACGCAGTATTTT. The chain joins TRBV2 to TRBJ2-3; TRBD1 or TRBD2 may be the D gene (7 bases each). V was cut by 7 bases and J by 5 bases, with 16 bases left in between. This CDR3 comprises 14 residues. CDR1 is SNHLY and CDR2 is FYNNEI in the germline V gene.

The chain couples TRBV13 to TRBJ2-7; D possibly matches TRBD1 or TRBD2 (5 bases each). The V and J ends lost 4 bases and 6 bases respectively, with 19 bases between them. The CDR3 loop spans 15 amino acids. The germline gives CDR1 PRHDT, CDR2 FYEKMQ (reference sequence). CDR3 residues: CASSSGLGLRSEQYF. For the CDR3, the DNA is TGTGCCAGCAGCTCAGGACTGGGGCTACGAAGCGAGCAGTACTTC.

The chain recombines TRBV9 with TRBJ2-5; D ambiguous. CDR1 is SGDLS and CDR2 is YYNGEE in the germline V gene. The V end was cut by 4 bases, the J end by 9 bases, with 22 bases between. CDR3 length equals 15 residues. The CDR3 DNA sequence: TGTGCCAGCAGCCTCCAAGGCTCCCTAGACGGGTCCCAGTACTTC. Protein: CASSLQGSLDGSQYF.

This chain connects TRBV7-6 to TRBJ1-5, with a weak D call TRBD1 (5 bases). The CDR3 is 13 amino acids. Germline CDR1 and CDR2: SGHVS and FNYEAQ. Trimming took 0 bases from V and 5 from J, leaving 5 bases between them. Written as DNA, the CDR3 is TGTGCCAGCAGCTTAGCGGGGGATCAGCCCCAGCATTTT. The encoded protein is CASSLAGDQPQHF.

The V call is TRBV7-9, the J call TRBJ2-7; no definite D call. The germline gives CDR1 SEHNR, CDR2 FQNEAQ (reference sequence). V was cut by 5 bases and J by 0 bases, with 17 bases left in between. CDR3 length equals 16 residues. The CDR3 nucleotides are TGTGCCAGCAGCCAAAGGGCGATTATCAGCTCCTACGAGCAGTACTTC. Translating it yields CASSQRAIISSYEQYF.